Listed here is a single T cell receptor (beta chain). A multiplex PCR was run with 60 Vbeta primers and 13 Jbeta primers. Repertoires were generated with immunoSEQ multiplex PCR, while TCRdb's copy carries only in-frame clones and drops some. Its listing shows tens of thousands of clones. The CDR3 is 13 residues long. Germline CDR1 is SGHRS and CDR2 is YFSETQ. Trimming stripped 5 bases from V and 4 bases from J, with 9 bases between. These data come from a study of cytomegalovirus exposure and HLA in healthy donors. The material sequenced was PBMCs. V usage is TRBV5-1 and J usage is TRBJ1-4; D unresolved. The sequence was obtained from a woman aged 40 to 50 in good health and CMV-seropositive. CDR3 DNA: TGCGCCAGCAGGACGGAGGGTAATGAAAAACTGTTTTTT. Its translation: CASRTEGNEKLFF.